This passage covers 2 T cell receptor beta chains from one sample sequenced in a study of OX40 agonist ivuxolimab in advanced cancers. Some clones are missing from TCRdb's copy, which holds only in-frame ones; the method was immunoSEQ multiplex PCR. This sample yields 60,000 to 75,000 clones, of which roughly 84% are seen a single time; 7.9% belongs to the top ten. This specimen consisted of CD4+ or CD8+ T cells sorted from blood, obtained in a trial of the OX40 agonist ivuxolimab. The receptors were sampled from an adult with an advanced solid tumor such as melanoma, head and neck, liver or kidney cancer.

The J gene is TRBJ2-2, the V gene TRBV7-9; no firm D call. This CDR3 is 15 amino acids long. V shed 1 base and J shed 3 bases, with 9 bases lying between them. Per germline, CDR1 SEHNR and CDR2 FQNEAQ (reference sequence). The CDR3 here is CASSLVSGHTGELFF. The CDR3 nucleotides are TGTGCCAGCAGCTTAGTGTCAGGTCACACCGGGGAGCTGTTTTTT.

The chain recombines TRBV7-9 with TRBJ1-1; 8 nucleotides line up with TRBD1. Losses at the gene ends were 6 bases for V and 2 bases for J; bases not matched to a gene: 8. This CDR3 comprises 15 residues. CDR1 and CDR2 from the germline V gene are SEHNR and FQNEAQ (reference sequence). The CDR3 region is CASRLEQGGNTEAFF. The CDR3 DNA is TGTGCCAGCAGGCTGGAACAGGGGGGAAACACTGAAGCTTTCTTT.